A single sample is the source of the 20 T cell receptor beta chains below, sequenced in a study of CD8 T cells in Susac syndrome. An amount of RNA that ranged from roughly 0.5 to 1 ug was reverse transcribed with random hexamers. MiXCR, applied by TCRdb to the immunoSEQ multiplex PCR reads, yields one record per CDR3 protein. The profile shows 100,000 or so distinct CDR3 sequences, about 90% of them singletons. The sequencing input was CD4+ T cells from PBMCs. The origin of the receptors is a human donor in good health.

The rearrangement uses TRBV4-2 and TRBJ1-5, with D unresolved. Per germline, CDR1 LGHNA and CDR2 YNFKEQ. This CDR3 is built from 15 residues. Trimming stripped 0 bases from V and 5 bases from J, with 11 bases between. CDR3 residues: CASSQDFSGDQPQHF. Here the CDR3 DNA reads TGTGCCAGCAGCCAAGATTTTTCCGGGGATCAGCCCCAGCATTTT.

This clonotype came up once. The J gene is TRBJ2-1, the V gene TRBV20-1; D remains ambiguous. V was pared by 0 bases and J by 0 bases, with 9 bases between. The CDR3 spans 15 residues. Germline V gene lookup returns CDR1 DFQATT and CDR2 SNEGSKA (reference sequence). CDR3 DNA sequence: TGCAGTGCTAGAGATATCCCGAGCTCCTACAATGAGCAGTTCTTC. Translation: CSARDIPSSYNEQFF.

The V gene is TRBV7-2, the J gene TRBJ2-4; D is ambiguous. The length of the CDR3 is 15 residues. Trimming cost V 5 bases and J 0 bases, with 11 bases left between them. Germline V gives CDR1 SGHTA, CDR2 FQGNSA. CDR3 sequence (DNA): TGTGCCAGCAGCGCCCCCCATATAGCCAAAAACATTCAGTACTTC. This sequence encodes CASSAPHIAKNIQYF.

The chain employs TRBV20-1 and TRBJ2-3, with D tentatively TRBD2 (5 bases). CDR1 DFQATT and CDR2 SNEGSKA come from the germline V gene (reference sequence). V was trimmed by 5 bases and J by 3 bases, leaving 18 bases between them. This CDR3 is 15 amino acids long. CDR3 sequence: CSAPNPGKPTDTQYF. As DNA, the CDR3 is TGCAGTGCTCCCAATCCGGGGAAGCCGACAGATACGCAGTATTTT.

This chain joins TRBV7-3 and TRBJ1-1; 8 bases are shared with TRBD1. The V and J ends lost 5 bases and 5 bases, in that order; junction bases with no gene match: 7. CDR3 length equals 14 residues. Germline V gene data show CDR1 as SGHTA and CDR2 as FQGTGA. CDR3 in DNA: TGTGCCAGCAGCCGCGGACAGGGATCGACTGAAGCTTTCTTT. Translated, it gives CASSRGQGSTEAFF.

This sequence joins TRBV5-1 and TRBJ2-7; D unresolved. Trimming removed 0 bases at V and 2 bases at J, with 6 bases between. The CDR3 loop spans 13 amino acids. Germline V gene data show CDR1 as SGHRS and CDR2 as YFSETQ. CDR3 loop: CASSLDSPYEQYF. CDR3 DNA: TGCGCCAGCAGCTTGGACAGTCCCTACGAGCAGTACTTC.

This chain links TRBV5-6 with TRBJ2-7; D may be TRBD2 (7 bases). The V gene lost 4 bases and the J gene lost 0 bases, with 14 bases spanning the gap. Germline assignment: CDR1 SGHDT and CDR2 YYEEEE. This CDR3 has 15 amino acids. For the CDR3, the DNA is TGTGCCAGCAGCAGCGGGGACACCAACTCCTACGAGCAGTACTTC. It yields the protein CASSSGDTNSYEQYF.

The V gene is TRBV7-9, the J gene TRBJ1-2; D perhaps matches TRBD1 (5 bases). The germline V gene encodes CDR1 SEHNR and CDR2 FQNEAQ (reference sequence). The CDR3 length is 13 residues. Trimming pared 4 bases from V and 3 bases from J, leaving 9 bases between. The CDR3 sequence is CASSSWGDYGYTF. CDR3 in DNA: TGTGCCAGCAGCTCGTGGGGCGACTATGGCTACACCTTC.

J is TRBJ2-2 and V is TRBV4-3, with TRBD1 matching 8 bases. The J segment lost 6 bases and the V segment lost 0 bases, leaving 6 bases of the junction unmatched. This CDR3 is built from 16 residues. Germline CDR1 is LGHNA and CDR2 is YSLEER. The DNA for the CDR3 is TGCGCCAGCAGCCAAGACCGTCTACAGGGGGCCGGGGAGCTGTTTTTT. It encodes CASSQDRLQGAGELFF.

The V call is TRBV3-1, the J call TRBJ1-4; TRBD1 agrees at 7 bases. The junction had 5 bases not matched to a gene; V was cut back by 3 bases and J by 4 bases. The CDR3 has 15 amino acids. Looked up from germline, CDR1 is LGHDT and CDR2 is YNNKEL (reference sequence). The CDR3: CASSQTRDSNEKLFF. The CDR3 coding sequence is TGTGCCAGCAGCCAGACCCGGGACAGTAATGAAAAACTGTTTTTT.

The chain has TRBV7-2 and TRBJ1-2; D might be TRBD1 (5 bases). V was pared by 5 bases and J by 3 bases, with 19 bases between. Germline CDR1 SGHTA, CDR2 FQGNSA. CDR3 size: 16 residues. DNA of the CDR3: TGTGCCAGCAGCCCCGCCCGTCCCCCAGGGTACTATGGCTACACCTTC. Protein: CASSPARPPGYYGYTF.

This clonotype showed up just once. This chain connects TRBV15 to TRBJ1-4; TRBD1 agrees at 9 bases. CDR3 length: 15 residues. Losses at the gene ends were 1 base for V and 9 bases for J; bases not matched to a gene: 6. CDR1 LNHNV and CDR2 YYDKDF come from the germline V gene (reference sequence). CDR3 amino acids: CATSRVGTGLKKLFF. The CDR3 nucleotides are TGTGCCACCAGCAGAGTAGGGACAGGGTTGAAAAAACTGTTTTTT.

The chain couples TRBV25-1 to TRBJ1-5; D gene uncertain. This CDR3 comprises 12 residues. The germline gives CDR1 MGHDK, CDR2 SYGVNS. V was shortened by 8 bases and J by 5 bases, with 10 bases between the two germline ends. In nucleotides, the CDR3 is TGTGCCAGCTCCACCGAGTATCAGCCCCAGCATTTT. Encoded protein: CASSTEYQPQHF.

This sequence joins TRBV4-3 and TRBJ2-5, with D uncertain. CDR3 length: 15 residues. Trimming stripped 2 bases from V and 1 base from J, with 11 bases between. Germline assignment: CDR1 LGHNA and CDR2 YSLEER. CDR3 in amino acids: CASSQSPTVQETQYF. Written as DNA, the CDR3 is TGCGCCAGCAGCCAAAGTCCAACAGTCCAAGAGACCCAGTACTTC.

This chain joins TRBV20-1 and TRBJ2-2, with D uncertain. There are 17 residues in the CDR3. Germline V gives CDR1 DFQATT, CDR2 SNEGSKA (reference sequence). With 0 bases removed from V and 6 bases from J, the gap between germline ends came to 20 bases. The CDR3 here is CSARDLLTVSGAGELFF. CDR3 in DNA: TGCAGTGCTAGAGATTTGTTAACGGTTTCAGGCGCCGGGGAGCTGTTTTTT.

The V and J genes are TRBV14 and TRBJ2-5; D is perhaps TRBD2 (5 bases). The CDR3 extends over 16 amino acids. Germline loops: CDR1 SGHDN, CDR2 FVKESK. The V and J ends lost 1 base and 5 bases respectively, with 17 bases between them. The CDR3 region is CASSQGPERAYETQYF. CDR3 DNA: TGTGCCAGCAGCCAAGGTCCGGAGAGGGCCTACGAGACCCAGTACTTC.

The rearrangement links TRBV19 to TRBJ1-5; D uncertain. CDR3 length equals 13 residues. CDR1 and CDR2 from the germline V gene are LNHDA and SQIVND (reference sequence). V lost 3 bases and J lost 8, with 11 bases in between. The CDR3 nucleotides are TGTGCCAGTAGTATGGGGATGAGCGAGCCCCAGCATTTT. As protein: CASSMGMSEPQHF. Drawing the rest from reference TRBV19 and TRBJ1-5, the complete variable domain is DGGITQSPKYLFRKEGQNVTLSCEQNLNHDAMYWYRQDPGQGLRLIYYSQIVNDFQKGDIAEGYSVSREKKESFPLTVTSAQKNPTAFYLCASSMGMSEPQHFGDGTRLSIL.

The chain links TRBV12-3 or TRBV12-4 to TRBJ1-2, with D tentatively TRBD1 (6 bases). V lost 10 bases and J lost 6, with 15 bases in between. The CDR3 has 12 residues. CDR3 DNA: TGTGCCACCTACCCCACAGGGAATGGCTACACCTTC. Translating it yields CATYPTGNGYTF.

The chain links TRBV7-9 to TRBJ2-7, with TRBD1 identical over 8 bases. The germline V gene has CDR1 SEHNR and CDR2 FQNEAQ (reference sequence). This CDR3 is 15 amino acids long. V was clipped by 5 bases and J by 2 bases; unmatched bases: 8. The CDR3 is CASSHPGTGTYEQYF. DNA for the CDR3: TGTGCCAGCAGCCACCCCGGGACAGGCACCTACGAGCAGTACTTC.

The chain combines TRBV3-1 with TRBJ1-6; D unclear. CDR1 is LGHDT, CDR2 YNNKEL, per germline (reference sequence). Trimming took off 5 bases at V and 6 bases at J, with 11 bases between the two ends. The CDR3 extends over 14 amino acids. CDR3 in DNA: TGTGCCAGCAGCAATATGGACCGTAATTCACCCCTCCACTTT. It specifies CASSNMDRNSPLHF.